This T cell receptor beta chain was obtained from a study of blood T cell repertoires in COVID-19. At the level of the study: There were acute and convalescent COVID-19 samples, and they came from the United States, Italy and Spain. The cDNA or gDNA used as material had been derived from T cells, B-cell-depleted T cells, or PBMCs.

CDR1 and CDR2 (germline): SGHTA, FQGTGA. This CDR3 region has 16 residues. The junction had 7 bases not matched to a gene; V was cut back by 2 bases and J by 4 bases. Data came from immunoSEQ multiplex PCR; TCRdb stores just in-frame clones and leaves some out. The table has roughly 170,000 clones, less than 85% seen once. This clonotype originated in a woman aged 80 or over with acute or convalescent COVID-19. The chain recombines TRBV7-3 with TRBJ2-5; 10 bases are shared with TRBD1. Material for sequencing was peripheral blood. The CDR3 protein is CASSLFFGQGGETQYF. CDR3 nucleotide sequence: TGTGCCAGCAGCTTATTTTTCGGACAGGGGGGAGAGACCCAGTACTTC.